These 24 T cell receptor beta chains were all obtained from the same sample, sequenced in a study of blood T cell repertoires in COVID-19. Clones were sequenced by immunoSEQ multiplex PCR, and TCRdb holds only the in-frame ones, with some missing. The table lists 270,000 or so clones, roughly 93% of them singletons. Material for sequencing was PBMCs or T cells enriched from blood (not recorded which). The receptors were sampled from a woman between 40 and 50 years old with acute COVID-19.

V gene TRBV9 combines with J gene TRBJ1-1; tentative D call: TRBD1 (5 bases). CDR3 length: 15 residues. Trimming removed 0 bases at V and 5 bases at J, with 14 bases between. The germline gives CDR1 SGDLS, CDR2 YYNGEE. CDR3 residues: CASSVGEGLYTEAFF. CDR3 DNA sequence: TGTGCCAGCAGCGTAGGGGAGGGGCTCTATACTGAAGCTTTCTTT.

The V and J genes are TRBV18 and TRBJ1-2; D perhaps matches TRBD1 (6 bases). The ends were cut back, 2 bases at V and 3 bases at J, with 7 bases in the middle. Germline-derived CDR1 and CDR2 are KGHSH and LQKENI. The CDR3 has 13 amino acids. In nucleotides, the CDR3 is TGTGCCAGCTCACCAGCAGGGGACTATGGCTACACCTTC. The encoded protein is CASSPAGDYGYTF. Together with reference TRBV18 and TRBJ1-2, the CDR3 gives the full variable domain: NAGVMQNPRHLVRRRGQEARLRCSPMKGHSHVYWYRQLPEEGLKFMVYLQKENIIDESGMPKERFSAEFPKEGPSILRIQQVVRGDSAAYFCASSPAGDYGYTFGSGTRLTVV.

V is TRBV5-4 and J is TRBJ2-5; D is possibly TRBD1 (6 bases). The length of the CDR3 is 17 residues. The V gene's germline CDR1 is SGHNT and CDR2 YYREEE (reference sequence). V was clipped by 4 bases and J by 5 bases, with 24 bases between them. The CDR3 coding sequence is TGTGCCAGCAGCCCTCACTCCAACAGGGAGTGGTATGAGACCCAGTACTTC. It specifies CASSPHSNREWYETQYF.

The chain has TRBV5-1 and TRBJ2-3, with D perhaps matching TRBD2 (7 bases). The CDR3 length is 14 residues. The germline V gene has CDR1 SGHRS and CDR2 YFSETQ. Trimming stripped 4 bases from V and 5 bases from J, with 14 bases between. CDR3 protein: CASSRGGVGDTQYF. CDR3 DNA sequence: TGCGCCAGCAGCAGAGGGGGGGTTGGAGATACGCAGTATTTT.

This chain joins TRBV30 and TRBJ2-5; D not certain. V lost 3 bases and J 5 bases, leaving 7 bases between the germline ends. This CDR3 is built from 11 residues. Germline V gives CDR1 GTSNPN, CDR2 SVGIG (reference sequence). The CDR3 loop is CAWRRMETQYF. CDR3 coding DNA: TGTGCCTGGAGGAGGATGGAGACCCAGTACTTC.

This clone was seen only once. The V and J genes are TRBV5-1 and TRBJ2-1; 7 bases are a match to TRBD1. V lost 6 bases to trimming and J lost 4 bases; unmatched junction nucleotides: 13. The germline CDR1 and CDR2 sequences are SGHRS and YFSETQ. The CDR3 extends over 16 amino acids. The CDR3 DNA sequence: TGCGCCAGCAAAGATTCTAAGGGACAGCTATACAATGAGCAGTTCTTC. It codes for CASKDSKGQLYNEQFF.

This chain links TRBV7-2 with TRBJ2-5; TRBD2 agrees at 10 bases. There are 16 residues in the CDR3. CDR1 SGHTA and CDR2 FQGNSA come from the germline V gene. V was pared by 7 bases and J by 4 bases, with 12 bases of the junction left unmatched. The CDR3: CASNPGRLAGAETQYF. The CDR3 DNA reads as TGTGCCAGCAACCCCGGCCGTCTAGCGGGAGCAGAGACCCAGTACTTC.

The rearrangement uses TRBV27 and TRBJ1-1; D is ambiguous. Per the germline V gene, CDR1 is MNHEY and CDR2 is SMNVEV (reference sequence). V was cut by 0 bases and J by 4 bases, with 6 bases left in between. The CDR3 has 13 amino acids. The CDR3 region has the DNA TGTGCCAGCAGTTTATCGCAACTCACTGAAGCTTTCTTT. Its translation is CASSLSQLTEAFF.

This clone was counted once. V is TRBV11-3 and J is TRBJ1-6; D perhaps matches TRBD1 (5 bases). The CDR3 loop spans 14 amino acids. With 6 bases removed from V and 5 bases from J, the gap between germline ends came to 11 bases. Germline-derived CDR1 and CDR2 are SGHNT and YENEEA. DNA of the CDR3: TGTGCCAGCAGGACGAGACAGAATAATTCACCCCTCCACTTT. Protein sequence: CASRTRQNNSPLHF.

This chain links TRBV11-3 with TRBJ2-3, with a weak D call TRBD1 (6 bases). Trimming cost V 1 base and J 1 base, with 6 bases left between them. There are 14 residues in the CDR3. Germline V gene data show CDR1 as SGHNT and CDR2 as YENEEA. The CDR3 sequence is CASSLGQGTDTQYF. CDR3 DNA: TGTGCCAGCAGCTTAGGACAGGGCACAGATACGCAGTATTTT. The entire variable domain, with the rest obtained from reference TRBV11-3 and TRBJ2-3, is as follows: EAGVVQSPRYKIIEKKQPVAFWCNPISGHNTLYWYLQNLGQGPELLIRYENEEAVDDSQLPKDRFSAERLKGVDSTLKIQPAELGDSAVYLCASSLGQGTDTQYFGPGTRLTVL.

This sequence joins TRBV11-3 and TRBJ2-6; tentative D call: TRBD2 (5 bases). CDR3 length: 16 amino acids. Germline CDR1 and CDR2: SGHNT and YENEEA. V gave up 5 bases and J gave up 0 bases, with 11 bases separating them. This CDR3 is CASSNIGVSGANVLTF. The CDR3 nucleotides are TGTGCCAGCAGCAATATCGGGGTCTCTGGGGCCAACGTCCTGACTTTC. The whole variable domain, filled in from reference TRBV11-3 and TRBJ2-6, reads EAGVVQSPRYKIIEKKQPVAFWCNPISGHNTLYWYLQNLGQGPELLIRYENEEAVDDSQLPKDRFSAERLKGVDSTLKIQPAELGDSAVYLCASSNIGVSGANVLTFGAGSRLTVL.

DNA of the CDR3: TGTGCCAGCAGACCAAAAGGGACAAGCTCTGGAAACACCATATATTTT. Translating it yields CASRPKGTSSGNTIYF. The chain has TRBV3-1 (or the pseudogene TRBV3-2) and TRBJ1-3, with D possibly matching TRBD1 (6 bases). CDR1 LGHDT and CDR2 YNNKEL come from the germline V gene (reference sequence). This CDR3 is built from 16 residues. Trimming pared 6 bases from V and 0 bases from J, leaving 15 bases between.

The genes are TRBV7-2 and TRBJ1-5, with 9 bases matching TRBD1. J lost 5 bases, V lost 2 bases, and 10 bases had no gene match. The CDR3 length is 17 residues. Germline CDR1 reads SGHTA; CDR2 reads FQGNSA. The CDR3 DNA is TGTGCCAGCAGCTTATCCGGACAGGGGCGAAGGGATCAGCCCCAGCATTTT. The encoded protein is CASSLSGQGRRDQPQHF.

The chain employs TRBV3-1 (or the pseudogene TRBV3-2) and TRBJ1-1, with a tentative D call TRBD1 (5 bases). Germline V lookup: CDR1 LGHDT, CDR2 YNNKEL (reference sequence). This CDR3 contains 13 residues. The V end was cut by 0 bases, the J end by 7 bases, with 9 bases between. In DNA, the CDR3 is TGTGCCAGCAGCCAAGATGGGCAGGGTGAAGCTTTCTTT. Translated, it gives CASSQDGQGEAFF.

The rearrangement uses TRBV27 and TRBJ1-6; 8 bases fit TRBD1. Looked up from germline, CDR1 is MNHEY and CDR2 is SMNVEV (reference sequence). This CDR3 has 19 residues. The ends lost 5 bases at V and 0 bases at J; junction bases unmatched: 12. Here the CDR3 reads CASSLQGVPGASYNSPLHF. CDR3 in DNA: TGTGCCAGCAGTCTACAGGGGGTCCCAGGAGCCTCCTATAATTCACCCCTCCACTTT.

This chain links TRBV5-8 with TRBJ2-1; 10 nucleotides agree with TRBD2. Germline lookup yields CDR1 SGHTS and CDR2 YDEGEE. CDR3 length: 16 residues. V was clipped by 0 bases and J by 3 bases; unmatched bases: 3. In DNA, the CDR3 is TGTGCCAGCAGCTTGGTTCGACTAGCGGGCTACAATGAGCAGTTCTTC. This codes for CASSLVRLAGYNEQFF. Full variable domain (rest looked up from reference TRBV5-8 and TRBJ2-1): EAGVTQSPTHLIKTRGQQATLRCSPISGHTSVYWYQQALGLGLQFLLWYDEGEERNRGNFPPRFSGRQFPNYSSELNVNALELEDSALYLCASSLVRLAGYNEQFFGPGTRLTVL.

This rearrangement joins TRBV15 to TRBJ1-2, with 9 bases that match TRBD1. The CDR3 is 15 residues long. CDR1 LNHNV and CDR2 YYDKDF come from the germline V gene (reference sequence). V was pared by 5 bases and J by 3 bases, with 7 bases of the junction left unmatched. This CDR3 is CATSVRTGAYYGYTF. CDR3 nucleotide sequence: TGTGCCACCAGCGTTAGGACAGGGGCCTACTATGGCTACACCTTC.

This clone was seen ten or more times. The chain is built from TRBV7-9 and TRBJ2-1; weak D call: TRBD2 (5 bases). Germline lookup yields CDR1 SEHNR and CDR2 FQNEAQ (reference sequence). V lost 5 bases to trimming and J lost 6 bases, with 14 bases between them. The CDR3 length is 14 residues. As DNA, the CDR3 is TGTGCCAGCAGCCGGGTTCCTAGCAGCAATGAGCAGTTCTTC. Its protein product is CASSRVPSSNEQFF.

The chain links TRBV4-3 to TRBJ1-2, with 8 bases fitting TRBD1. This CDR3 is 16 amino acids long. Per germline, CDR1 LGHNA and CDR2 YSLEER. V dropped 1 base and J dropped 4; count of bases not matched to a gene: 8. The CDR3 sequence is CASSQGSDRGSYGYTF. Written as DNA, the CDR3 is TGCGCCAGCAGCCAAGGTTCCGACAGGGGAAGCTATGGCTACACCTTC.

The chain joins TRBV6-6 to TRBJ1-4; D may be TRBD1 (6 bases). Trimming removed 5 bases from V and 1 base from J, with 14 bases in between. The CDR3 extends over 16 amino acids. CDR1 is MNHNY, CDR2 SVGAGI, per germline (reference sequence). CDR3 sequence (DNA): TGTGCCAGCAGTAGAGACCAAGGGGGAACTAATGAAAAACTGTTTTTT. Its protein is CASSRDQGGTNEKLFF.

This chain uses TRBV7-3 with TRBJ2-3, with 11 bases matching TRBD2. The CDR3 sequence is 17 residues long. With 2 bases clipped from V and 0 bases from J, the junction kept 4 bases outside the gene matches. Germline V gene lookup returns CDR1 SGHTA and CDR2 FQGTGA. The CDR3 protein is CASSLGLAGGSTDTQYF. CDR3 nucleotide sequence: TGTGCCAGCAGCTTAGGCCTAGCGGGGGGTAGCACAGATACGCAGTATTTT.

The chain couples TRBV27 to TRBJ1-2; a weak D match, TRBD1 (5 bases). Germline CDR1 reads MNHEY; CDR2 reads SMNVEV (reference sequence). The CDR3 loop spans 13 amino acids. V dropped 0 bases and J dropped 3 bases, with 5 bases sitting between them. The CDR3 coding sequence is TGTGCCAGCAGTTTATCAGGGGACTATGGCTACACCTTC. It is translated as CASSLSGDYGYTF.

This chain links TRBV19 with TRBJ2-4; 9 positions agree with TRBD1. The V gene's germline CDR1 is LNHDA and CDR2 SQIVND (reference sequence). The length of the CDR3 is 15 residues. The junction had 8 bases not matched to a gene; V was cut back by 10 bases and J by 1 base. The CDR3 here is CATHRGQGAKNIQYF. The CDR3 DNA follows: TGTGCCACACACAGGGGGCAGGGGGCCAAAAACATTCAGTACTTC.

The genes are TRBV5-5 and TRBJ1-4; 8 nucleotides line up with TRBD1. Germline values: CDR1 SGHKS, CDR2 YYEKEE (reference sequence). The V segment lost 4 bases and the J segment 4 bases; nucleotides outside the gene matches: 6. The CDR3 covers 15 residues. The CDR3: CASSAGTGFNEKLFF. DNA for the CDR3: TGTGCCAGCAGCGCCGGGACAGGCTTTAATGAAAAACTGTTTTTT.